A selection of T cell receptor beta chains follows, all from one sample in a study of Graves' ophthalmopathy and Graves' hyperthyroidism. TCRdb called the multiplex PCR reads again in MiXCR, with one record for every CDR3 protein. Among about 380,000 distinct CDR3 sequences listed, about 16% were seen once. The sequenced material came from peripheral blood. These receptors all stem from a woman aged 18-29 years with stable Graves' hyperthyroidism. CDR3s include the opening cysteine and the closing phenylalanine or tryptophan. D genes are given only for firm matches. The listing skips clone size in some rows; elsewhere it reads once, few, many or a size class.

NA,TRBV6-5,TRBJ2-7,many,CASSSTVEQYF,TGTGCCAGCAGTTCCACCGTCGAGCAGTACTTC
NA,TRBV18,TRBJ1-6,few,CASSPAWADNSPLHF,TGTGCCAGCTCACCGGCCTGGGCAGATAATTCACCCCTCCACTTT
NA,TRBV12-3/TRBV12-4,TRBJ1-1,many,CASSSTGMNTEAFF,TGTGCCAGCAGCTCCACAGGGATGAACACTGAAGCTTTCTTT
TRBD1,TRBV5-1,TRBJ1-2,many,CASSLETGDSGYTF,TGCGCCAGCAGCCTGGAGACAGGGGATAGCGGCTACACCTTC
TRBD2,TRBV14,TRBJ2-3,few,CASSLPAGSTDTQYF,TGTGCCAGCAGCCTCCCAGCGGGGAGCACAGATACGCAGTATTTT
NA,TRBV12-3/TRBV12-4,TRBJ2-4,many,CASSLRQGNIKYF,TGTGCCAGCAGTTTACGGCAGGGAAACATTAAGTACTTC
TRBD1,TRBV28,TRBJ1-2,NA,CASSSGTGDLYGYTF,TGTGCCAGCAGTTCGGGTACAGGGGACTTGTATGGCTACACCTTC
TRBD2,TRBV20-1,TRBJ2-7,many,CSAQTKAGGYEQYF,TGCAGTGCTCAAACCAAGGCGGGGGGGTACGAGCAGTACTTC
NA,TRBV7-9,TRBJ1-1,many,CASSLREIGNTEAFF,TGTGCCAGCAGCTTAAGGGAGATCGGGAACACTGAAGCTTTCTTT
NA,TRBV2,TRBJ1-1,many,CASSAGSLRGRSTEAFF,TGTGCCAGCAGTGCGGGTTCGCTCAGGGGAAGGAGCACTGAAGCTTTCTTT
NA,TRBV24-1,TRBJ2-7,many,CATSDNRDGFYEQYF,TGTGCCACCAGTGATAACCGGGACGGTTTCTACGAGCAGTACTTC
NA,TRBV20-1,TRBJ1-2,many,CSARSDRHYGYTF,TGCAGTGCTAGAAGTGACAGACACTATGGCTACACCTTC
TRBD1,TRBV12-3/TRBV12-4,TRBJ1-5,many,CASSTGQGPQPQHF,TGTGCCAGCAGTACGGGACAGGGACCCCAGCCCCAGCATTTT
TRBD1,TRBV29-1,TRBJ2-6,few,CSAGTGGSGANVLTF,TGCAGCGCCGGGACAGGGGGATCTGGGGCCAACGTCCTGACTTTC
TRBD1,TRBV11-2,TRBJ1-1,many,CASSLAGQALEAFF,TGTGCCAGCAGCTTAGCTGGACAGGCCCTTGAAGCTTTCTTT
NA,TRBV5-1,TRBJ2-7,many,CASSSPGKVDEQYF,TGCGCCAGCAGCTCGCCGGGAAAGGTGGACGAGCAGTACTTC
NA,TRBV19,TRBJ2-5,many,CASSIGAQETQYF,TGTGCCAGTAGTATCGGGGCCCAAGAGACCCAGTACTTC
NA,TRBV20-1,TRBJ2-7,NA,CSATLASYEQYF,TGCAGTGCTACGTTGGCGTCCTACGAGCAGTACTTC
NA,TRBV27,TRBJ2-7,NA,CASSLYRGGDEQYF,TGTGCCAGCAGTTTATACAGGGGGGGTGACGAGCAGTACTTC
TRBD1,TRBV27,TRBJ1-2,NA,CASSLSGTDYGYTF,TGTGCCAGCAGCCTTTCCGGGACAGATTATGGCTACACCTTC
TRBD1,TRBV7-9,TRBJ2-7,NA,CASSPRGTGHYEQYF,TGTGCCAGCAGCCCCCGGGGGACAGGACACTACGAGCAGTACTTC
TRBD1,TRBV19,TRBJ1-1,many,CASSMWDRGFEAFF,TGTGCCAGTAGTATGTGGGACAGGGGCTTTGAAGCTTTCTTT
TRBD1,TRBV4-1,TRBJ2-7,NA,CASSQAVRQGVGEQYF,TGCGCCAGCAGCCAAGCCGTGAGACAGGGGGTGGGCGAGCAGTACTTC
NA,TRBV27,TRBJ1-1,many,CASSHRSSVVEAFF,TGTGCCAGCAGTCACCGCTCCTCCGTAGTAGAAGCTTTCTTT
NA,TRBV19,TRBJ2-7,many,CASSEARPYEQYF,TGTGCCAGTAGTGAAGCTAGACCCTACGAGCAGTACTTC
NA,TRBV6-1,TRBJ2-7,many,CASRAAPDEQYF,TGTGCCAGCAGGGCCGCCCCTGACGAGCAGTACTTC
TRBD1,TRBV20-1,TRBJ1-2,many,CSVPVTGDAGYTF,TGCAGTGTCCCGGTCACAGGGGACGCTGGCTACACCTTC
TRBD1,TRBV27,TRBJ1-1,many,CASSLEGWTGEAFF,TGTGCCAGCAGCCTCGAGGGGTGGACAGGGGAAGCTTTCTTT
TRBD1,TRBV29-1,TRBJ1-5,many,CSVSGTGQPQHF,TGCAGCGTCTCCGGGACAGGTCAGCCCCAGCATTTT
NA,TRBV12-3/TRBV12-4,TRBJ1-1,many,CASSLKVEAFF,TGTGCCAGCAGTTTAAAGGTTGAAGCTTTCTTT
NA,TRBV6-2/TRBV6-3,TRBJ2-5,many,CASSSISIEETQYF,TGTGCCAGCAGCTCTATTAGCATAGAAGAGACCCAGTACTTC
TRBD2,TRBV12-3/TRBV12-4,TRBJ2-2,many,CASSFSRGAGTGELFF,TGTGCCAGCAGTTTCTCGCGGGGGGCGGGGACCGGGGAGCTGTTTTTT
TRBD2,TRBV15,TRBJ2-5,many,CATSRDVIGSGGEETQYF,TGTGCCACCAGCAGAGATGTCATTGGTAGCGGGGGCGAAGAGACCCAGTACTTC
NA,TRBV14,TRBJ2-7,many,CASSQVGSTSYEQYF,TGTGCCAGCAGCCAAGTGGGGAGTACCTCCTACGAGCAGTACTTC